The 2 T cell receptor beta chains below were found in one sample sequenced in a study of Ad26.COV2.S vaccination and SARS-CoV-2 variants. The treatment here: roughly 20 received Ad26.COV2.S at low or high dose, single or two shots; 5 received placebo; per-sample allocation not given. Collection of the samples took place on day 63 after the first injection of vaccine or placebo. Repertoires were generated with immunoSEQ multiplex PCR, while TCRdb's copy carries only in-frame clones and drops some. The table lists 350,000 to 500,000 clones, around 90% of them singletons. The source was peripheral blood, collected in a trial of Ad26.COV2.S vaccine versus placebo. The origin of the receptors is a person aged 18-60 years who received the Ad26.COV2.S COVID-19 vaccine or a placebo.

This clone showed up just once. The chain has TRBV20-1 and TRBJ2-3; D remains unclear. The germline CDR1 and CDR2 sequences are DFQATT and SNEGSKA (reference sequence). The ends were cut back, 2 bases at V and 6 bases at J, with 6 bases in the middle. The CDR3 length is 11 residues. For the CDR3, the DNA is TGCAGTGCTAGAAATATGGATACGCAGTATTTT. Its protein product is CSARNMDTQYF.

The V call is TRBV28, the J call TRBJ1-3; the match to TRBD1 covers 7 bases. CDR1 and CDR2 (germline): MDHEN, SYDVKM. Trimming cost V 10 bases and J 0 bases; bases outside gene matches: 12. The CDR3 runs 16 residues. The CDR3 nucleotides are TGTGCCACCGAGGGAGGGGGCCCCAGCTCTGGAAACACCATATATTTT. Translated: CATEGGGPSSGNTIYF.